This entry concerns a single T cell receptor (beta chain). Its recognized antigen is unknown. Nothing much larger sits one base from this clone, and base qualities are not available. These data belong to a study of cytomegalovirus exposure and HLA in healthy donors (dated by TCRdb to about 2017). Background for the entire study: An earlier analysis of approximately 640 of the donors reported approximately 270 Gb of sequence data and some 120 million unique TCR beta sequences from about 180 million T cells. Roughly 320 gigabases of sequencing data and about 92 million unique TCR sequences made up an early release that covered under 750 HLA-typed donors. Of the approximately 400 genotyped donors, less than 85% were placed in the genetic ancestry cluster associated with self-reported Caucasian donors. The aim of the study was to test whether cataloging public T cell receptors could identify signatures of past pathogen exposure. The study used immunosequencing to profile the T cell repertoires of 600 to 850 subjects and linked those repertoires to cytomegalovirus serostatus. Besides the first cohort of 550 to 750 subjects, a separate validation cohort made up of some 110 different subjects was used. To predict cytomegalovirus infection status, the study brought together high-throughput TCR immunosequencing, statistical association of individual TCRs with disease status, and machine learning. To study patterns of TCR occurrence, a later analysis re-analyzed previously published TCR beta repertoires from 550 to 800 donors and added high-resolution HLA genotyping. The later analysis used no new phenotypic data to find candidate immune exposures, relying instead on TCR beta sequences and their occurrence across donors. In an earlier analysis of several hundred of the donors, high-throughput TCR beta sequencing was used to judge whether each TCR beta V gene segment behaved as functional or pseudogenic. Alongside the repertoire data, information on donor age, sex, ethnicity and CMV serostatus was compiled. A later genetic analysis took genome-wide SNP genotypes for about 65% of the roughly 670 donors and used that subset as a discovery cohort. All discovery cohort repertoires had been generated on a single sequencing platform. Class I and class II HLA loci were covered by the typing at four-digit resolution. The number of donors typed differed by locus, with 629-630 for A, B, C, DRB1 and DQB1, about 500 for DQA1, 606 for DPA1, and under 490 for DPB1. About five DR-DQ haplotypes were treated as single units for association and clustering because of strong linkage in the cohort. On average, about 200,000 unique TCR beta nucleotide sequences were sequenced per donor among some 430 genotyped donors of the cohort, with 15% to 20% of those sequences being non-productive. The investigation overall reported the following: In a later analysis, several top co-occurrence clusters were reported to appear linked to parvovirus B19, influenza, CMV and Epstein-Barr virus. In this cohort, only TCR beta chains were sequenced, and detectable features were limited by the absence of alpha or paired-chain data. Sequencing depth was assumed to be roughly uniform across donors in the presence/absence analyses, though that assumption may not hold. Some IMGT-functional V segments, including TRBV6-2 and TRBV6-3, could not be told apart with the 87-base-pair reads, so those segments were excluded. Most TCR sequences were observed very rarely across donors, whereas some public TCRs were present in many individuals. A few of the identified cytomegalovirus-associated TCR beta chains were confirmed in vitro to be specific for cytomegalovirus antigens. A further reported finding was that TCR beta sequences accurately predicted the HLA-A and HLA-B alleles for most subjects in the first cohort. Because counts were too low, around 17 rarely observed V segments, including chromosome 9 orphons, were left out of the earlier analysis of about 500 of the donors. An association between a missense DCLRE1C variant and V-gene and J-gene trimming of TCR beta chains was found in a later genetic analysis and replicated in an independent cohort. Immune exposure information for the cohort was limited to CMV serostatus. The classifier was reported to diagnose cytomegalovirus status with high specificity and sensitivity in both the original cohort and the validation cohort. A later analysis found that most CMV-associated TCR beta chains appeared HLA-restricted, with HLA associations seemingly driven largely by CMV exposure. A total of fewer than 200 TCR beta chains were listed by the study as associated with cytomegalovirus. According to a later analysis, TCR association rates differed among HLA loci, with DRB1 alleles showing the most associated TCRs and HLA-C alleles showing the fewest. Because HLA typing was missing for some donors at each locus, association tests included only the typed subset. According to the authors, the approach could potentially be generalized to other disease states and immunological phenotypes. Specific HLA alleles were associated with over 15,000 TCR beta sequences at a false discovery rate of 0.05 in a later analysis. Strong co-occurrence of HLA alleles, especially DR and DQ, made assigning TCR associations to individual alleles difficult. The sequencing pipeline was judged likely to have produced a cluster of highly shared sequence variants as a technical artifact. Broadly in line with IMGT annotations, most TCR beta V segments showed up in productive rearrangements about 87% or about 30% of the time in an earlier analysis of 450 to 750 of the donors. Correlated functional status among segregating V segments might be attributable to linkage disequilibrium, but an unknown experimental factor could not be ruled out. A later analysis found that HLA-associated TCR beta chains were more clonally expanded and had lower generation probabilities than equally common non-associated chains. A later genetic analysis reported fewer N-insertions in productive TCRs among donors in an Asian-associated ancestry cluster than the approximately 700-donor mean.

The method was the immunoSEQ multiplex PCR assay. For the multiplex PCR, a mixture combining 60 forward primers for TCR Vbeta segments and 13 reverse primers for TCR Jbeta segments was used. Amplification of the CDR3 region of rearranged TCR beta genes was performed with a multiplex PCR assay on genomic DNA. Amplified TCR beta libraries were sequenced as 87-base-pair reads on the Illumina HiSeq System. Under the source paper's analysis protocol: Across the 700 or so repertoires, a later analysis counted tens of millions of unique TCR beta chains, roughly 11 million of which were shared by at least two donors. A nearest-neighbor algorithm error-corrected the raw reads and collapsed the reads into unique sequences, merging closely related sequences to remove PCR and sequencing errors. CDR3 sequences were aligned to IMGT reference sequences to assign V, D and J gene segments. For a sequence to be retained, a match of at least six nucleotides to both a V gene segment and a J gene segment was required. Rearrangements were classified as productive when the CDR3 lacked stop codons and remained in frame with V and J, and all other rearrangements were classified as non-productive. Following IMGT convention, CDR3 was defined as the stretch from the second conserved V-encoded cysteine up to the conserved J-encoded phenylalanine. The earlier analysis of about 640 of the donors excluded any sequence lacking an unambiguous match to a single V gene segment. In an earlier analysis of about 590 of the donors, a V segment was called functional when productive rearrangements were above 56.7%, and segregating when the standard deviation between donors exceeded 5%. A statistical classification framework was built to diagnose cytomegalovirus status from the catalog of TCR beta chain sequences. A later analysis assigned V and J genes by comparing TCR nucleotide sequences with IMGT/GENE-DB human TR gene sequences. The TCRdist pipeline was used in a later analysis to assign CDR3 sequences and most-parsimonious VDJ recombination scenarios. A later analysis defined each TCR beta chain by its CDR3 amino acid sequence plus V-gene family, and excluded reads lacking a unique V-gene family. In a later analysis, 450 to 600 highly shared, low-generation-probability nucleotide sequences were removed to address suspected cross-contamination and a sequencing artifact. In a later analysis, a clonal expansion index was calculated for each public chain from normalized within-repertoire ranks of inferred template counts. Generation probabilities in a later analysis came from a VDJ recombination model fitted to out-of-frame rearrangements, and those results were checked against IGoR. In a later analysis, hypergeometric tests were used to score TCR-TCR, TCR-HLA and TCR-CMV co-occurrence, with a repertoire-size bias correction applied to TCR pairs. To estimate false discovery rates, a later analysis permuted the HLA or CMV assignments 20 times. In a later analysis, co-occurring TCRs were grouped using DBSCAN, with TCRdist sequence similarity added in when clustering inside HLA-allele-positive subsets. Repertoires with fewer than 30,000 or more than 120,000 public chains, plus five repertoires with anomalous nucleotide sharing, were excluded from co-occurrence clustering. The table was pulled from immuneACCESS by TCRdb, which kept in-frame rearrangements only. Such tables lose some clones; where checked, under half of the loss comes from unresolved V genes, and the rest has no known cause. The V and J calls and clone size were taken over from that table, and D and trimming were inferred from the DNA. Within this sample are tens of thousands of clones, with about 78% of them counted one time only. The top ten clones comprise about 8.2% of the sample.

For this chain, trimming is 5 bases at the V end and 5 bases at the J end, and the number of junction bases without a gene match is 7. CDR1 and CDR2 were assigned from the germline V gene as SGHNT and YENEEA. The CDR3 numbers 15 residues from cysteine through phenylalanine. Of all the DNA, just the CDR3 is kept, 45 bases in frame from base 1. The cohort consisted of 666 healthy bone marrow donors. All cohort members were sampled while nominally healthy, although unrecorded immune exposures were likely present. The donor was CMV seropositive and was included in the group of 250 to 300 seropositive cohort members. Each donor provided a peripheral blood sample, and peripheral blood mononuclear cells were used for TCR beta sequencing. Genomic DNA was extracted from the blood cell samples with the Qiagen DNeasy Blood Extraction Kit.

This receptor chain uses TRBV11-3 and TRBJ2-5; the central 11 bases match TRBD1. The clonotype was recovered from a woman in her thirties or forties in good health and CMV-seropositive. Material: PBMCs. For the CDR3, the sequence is CASSKRTGGDETQYF. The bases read TGTGCCAGCAGCAAACGGACAGGGGGCGATGAGACCCAGTACTTC.